The sequence of this T cell receptor (beta chain) was determined in a study of T cells in localized non-small cell lung cancer. V lost 7 bases and J lost 1, with 13 bases in between. The CDR3 has 14 amino acids. Germline assignment: CDR1 SGHKS and CDR2 YYEKEE (reference sequence). Here immunoSEQ multiplex PCR was the method, and the copy in TCRdb shows in-frame clones only, minus some. The sample has 15,000 to 20,000 clones; approximately 91% are singletons. V is TRBV5-5 and J is TRBJ2-3; D gene uncertain. This sample comprised peripheral blood, obtained before any cancer treatment. The TCR comes from a man aged 40 to 69 with stage I lung adenocarcinoma. The CDR3 here is CASVKRVGTDTQYF. CDR3 in DNA: TGTGCCAGCGTCAAAAGGGTCGGCACAGATACGCAGTATTTT.